This T cell receptor beta chain originates from a study of shared clonotypes between healthy human individuals. Broader study findings: It was only blood that was sampled, and tissue repertoires likely differ. Across subsets, estimated richness was generally greater for naive than for memory populations.

Turning to this clone: Its antigen is undetermined.

This table comes from immunoSEQ multiplex PCR, and its TCRdb copy is limited to in-frame clones, with some not included. The table lists about 690,000 clones, 90% of them singletons. What CD8 memory combined were CD45RO+ cells and CCR7-negative CD45RA+ TemRA cells. V shed 5 bases and J shed 4 bases, with 12 bases lying between them. Germline-derived CDR1 and CDR2 are LNHDA and SQIVND (reference sequence). The CDR3 is made up of 13 amino acids. This rearrangement joins TRBV19 to TRBJ2-7; D might be TRBD1 or TRBD2, each matching 5 bases. The clonotype originates from a young man in good health. Some clones in this sample may be carry-over from other donors' samples. The sample was memory CD8+ T cells from PBMCs. Documented subset: CD45RO+ cells pooled with CCR7-negative TemRA cells. The DNA for the CDR3 is TGTGCCAGTAGTCCTCGGGACCTATACGAGCAGTACTTC. This codes for CASSPRDLYEQYF.